This TCR beta chain was retrieved from a study of beta chain features in type 1 diabetes. Expressed TCRB transcripts were sequenced because the isolated RNA had all been reverse transcribed beforehand. Generated by immunoSEQ multiplex PCR, the TCRdb table keeps only in-frame clones and is missing some. The table shows 230,000 or so clones, with more than 15% occurring only once. Each sorted fraction was over 98% pure. A remark on this clone: The antigen is unknown.

The CDR3 loop spans 12 amino acids. Trimming cost V 5 bases and J 1 base, with 8 bases left between them. Germline-derived CDR1 and CDR2 are GTSNPN and SVGIG (reference sequence). Study-level findings and limits: Moderately but significantly shorter TCRB CDR3s were found in Type 1 diabetes patients in all four CD4+ subsets. Equally in patients and controls, PCR might preferentially amplify shorter templates. Compared with healthy donors, patients appeared to share more similar naive, central memory and regulatory TCRB repertoires.

The clonotype originates from a man aged 25 to 40 with type 1 diabetes. The V and J genes are TRBV30 and TRBJ1-1, with D perhaps matching TRBD1 (5 bases). The sequenced material came from naive CD4+ T cells from blood. CDR3 in DNA: TGTGCCTGGGCAAGGGGGAACACTGAAGCTTTCTTT. Translated: CAWARGNTEAFF.